A single sample is the source of the 13 T cell receptor beta chains below, sequenced in a study of cytomegalovirus exposure and HLA in healthy donors. Use of 60 Vbeta and 13 Jbeta primers characterized the PCR. Clones were sequenced by immunoSEQ multiplex PCR, and TCRdb holds only the in-frame ones, with some missing. The sample has 140,000 to 150,000 clones, around four fifths seen once; the top ten hold about 3.7%. The sequenced sample consisted of PBMCs. These receptors originate from a male donor in good health and CMV-seronegative.

The chain recombines TRBV11-1 with TRBJ2-2, with D maybe TRBD1 (6 bases). V lost 4 bases and J lost 0, with 12 bases in between. The length of the CDR3 is 16 residues. Germline CDR1 SGHAT, CDR2 FQDESV (reference sequence). The CDR3, as DNA: TGTGCCAGCAGCTCGAGTCGGGACACGAACACCGGGGAGCTGTTTTTT. It is translated as CASSSSRDTNTGELFF. The entire variable domain, with the rest obtained from reference TRBV11-1 and TRBJ2-2, is as follows: EAEVAQSPRYKITEKSQAVAFWCDPISGHATLYWYRQILGQGPELLVQFQDESVVDDSQLPKDRFSAERLKGVDSTLKIQPAELGDSAMYLCASSSSRDTNTGELFFGEGSRLTVL.

The chain uses TRBV9 and TRBJ2-7; the match to TRBD2 covers 9 bases. CDR3 length: 15 residues. Trimming took 4 bases from V and 3 from J; bases not matched to a gene: 8. CDR1 and CDR2 from the germline V gene are SGDLS and YYNGEE. The CDR3 loop is CASSPDGTSNYEQYF. The DNA for the CDR3 is TGTGCCAGCAGCCCAGACGGGACTAGCAACTACGAGCAGTACTTC.

This chain joins TRBV6-5 and TRBJ1-1; the match to TRBD1 covers 8 bases. This CDR3 spans 12 amino acids. The germline V gene has CDR1 MNHEY and CDR2 SVGAGI. Unmatched junction bases numbered 7, after V lost 5 bases and J lost 11 bases. The CDR3: CASSQDREKAFF. CDR3 DNA: TGTGCCAGCAGTCAGGACAGGGAGAAGGCTTTCTTT.

V gene TRBV6-1 combines with J gene TRBJ2-3; 9 bases line up with TRBD1. Trimming at V came to 0 bases and at J to 6 bases, leaving 7 bases not matched to a gene. The CDR3 length is 16 residues. The germline gives CDR1 MNHNS, CDR2 SASEGT. CDR3 sequence: CASSEAPGQGGDTQYF. The CDR3 coding sequence is TGTGCCAGCAGTGAAGCACCGGGACAGGGTGGCGATACGCAGTATTTT.

This clone was recorded once. The rearrangement links TRBV4-3 to TRBJ2-3; 9 nucleotides match TRBD1. The CDR3 has 17 residues. V gave up 0 bases and J gave up 0 bases; unmatched junction bases: 4. The germline V gene has CDR1 LGHNA and CDR2 YSLEER. Here the CDR3 reads CASSQEADRGSTDTQYF. In DNA form, the CDR3 reads TGCGCCAGCAGCCAAGAAGCTGACAGGGGGAGCACAGATACGCAGTATTTT.

The chain uses TRBV6-1 and TRBJ2-7, with a tentative D call TRBD2 (5 bases). Germline lookup yields CDR1 MNHNS and CDR2 SASEGT. V shed 5 bases and J shed 0 bases, with 11 bases lying between them. This CDR3 comprises 14 residues. This CDR3 reads CASSRPGNSYEQYF. The DNA for the CDR3 is TGTGCCAGCAGTAGGCCGGGGAACTCCTACGAGCAGTACTTC.

DNA for the CDR3: TGTGCCAGCAGCGATGGACAGGCCCGGCAAGAGACCCAGTACTTC. It translates to CASSDGQARQETQYF. V and J are TRBV9 and TRBJ2-5; TRBD1 matches 7 bases. This CDR3 contains 15 residues. The junction had 7 bases not matched to a gene; V was cut back by 3 bases and J by 2 bases. CDR1 SGDLS and CDR2 YYNGEE come from the germline V gene.

This chain joins TRBV9 and TRBJ2-6; 9 bases are shared with TRBD1. V shed 2 bases and J 0 bases; nucleotides not matched to a gene: 6. This CDR3 has 18 amino acids. The germline V gene encodes CDR1 SGDLS and CDR2 YYNGEE. CDR3 amino acids: CASSVGTGLPSGANVLTF. The DNA for the CDR3 is TGTGCCAGCAGCGTGGGGACAGGGTTACCCTCTGGGGCCAACGTCCTGACTTTC.

The V call is TRBV30, the J call TRBJ2-7, with TRBD2 matching over 10 bases. J lost 5 bases, V lost 1 base, and 5 bases had no gene match. CDR1 is GTSNPN and CDR2 is SVGIG in the germline V gene (reference sequence). The CDR3 covers 14 residues. This chain's CDR3 is CAWSGLAGAHEQYF. CDR3 nucleotides: TGTGCCTGGAGTGGGCTAGCGGGAGCCCACGAGCAGTACTTC.

V gene TRBV5-8 combines with J gene TRBJ2-7; TRBD1 aligns across 9 bases. The CDR3 contains 15 residues. Losses at the gene ends were 4 bases for V and 2 bases for J; bases not matched to a gene: 7. The germline CDR1 and CDR2 sequences are SGHTS and YDEGEE. The CDR3 nucleotides are TGTGCCAGCAGCGACGGACAGGGGCGTACCTACGAGCAGTACTTC. Amino acids: CASSDGQGRTYEQYF.

The table lists this clone with a count of one. The rearrangement uses TRBV4-3 and TRBJ2-1; 8 positions agree with TRBD2. After removal of 0 bases from V and 5 bases from J, the junction contained 9 bases not matched to a gene. The CDR3 runs to 17 residues. Germline CDR1 and CDR2: LGHNA and YSLEER. The CDR3: CASSQDRASGYNNEQFF. The CDR3 coding sequence is TGCGCCAGCAGCCAAGATAGGGCTAGCGGGTACAACAATGAGCAGTTCTTC.

The rearrangement links TRBV6-5 to TRBJ1-2, with 9 nucleotides matching TRBD1. Germline CDR1 is MNHEY and CDR2 is SVGAGI. This CDR3 comprises 15 residues. V dropped 4 bases and J dropped 3; count of bases not matched to a gene: 6. The CDR3 DNA reads TGTGCCAGCAGTTCGGTAACAGGGGGCGACTATGGCTACACCTTC. This translates into CASSSVTGGDYGYTF.

The V call is TRBV19, the J call TRBJ2-5; TRBD2 matches 10 bases. The J call may be faulty, since TRBJ2-7 better matches the DNA end. CDR1 is LNHDA and CDR2 is SQIVND in the germline V gene (reference sequence). The CDR3 contains 15 residues. CDR3 nucleotide sequence: TGTGCCAGTAGTACACTAGCGGGACTCACCTACGAGCAGTACTTC. This gives the protein CASSTLAGLTYEQYF.